This T cell receptor beta chain was recorded in a study of control samples from healthy donors and cancer patients. Method: immunoSEQ multiplex PCR; TCRdb's copy keeps in-frame clones and lacks some. The sample carries 100,000 or so clones, around four fifths recorded once. The junction had 11 bases not matched to a gene; V was cut back by 5 bases and J by 7 bases. CDR1 PRHDT and CDR2 FYEKMQ come from the germline V gene (reference sequence). This CDR3 is 15 amino acids long. The chain carries TRBV13 and TRBJ1-2; TRBD1 aligns across 9 bases. The material sequenced was blood. This clonotype was sampled from a woman aged 45-65 years in good health. The CDR3: CASSLRDRAPGGYTF. The CDR3, as DNA: TGTGCCAGCAGCCTCCGGGACAGGGCCCCGGGTGGCTACACCTTC.